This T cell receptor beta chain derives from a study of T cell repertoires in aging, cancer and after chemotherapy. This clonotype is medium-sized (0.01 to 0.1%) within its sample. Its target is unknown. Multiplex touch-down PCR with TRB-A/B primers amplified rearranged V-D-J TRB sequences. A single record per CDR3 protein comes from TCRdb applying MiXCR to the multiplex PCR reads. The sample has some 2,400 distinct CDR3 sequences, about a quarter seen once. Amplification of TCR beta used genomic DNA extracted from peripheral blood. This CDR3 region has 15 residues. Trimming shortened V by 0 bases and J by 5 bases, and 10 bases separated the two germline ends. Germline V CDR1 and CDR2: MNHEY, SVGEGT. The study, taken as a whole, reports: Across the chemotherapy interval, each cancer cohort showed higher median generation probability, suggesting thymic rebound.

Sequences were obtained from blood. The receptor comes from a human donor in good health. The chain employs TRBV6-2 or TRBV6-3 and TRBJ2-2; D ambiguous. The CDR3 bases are TGTGCCAGCAGTTACTCGATGGGTCAAACCGGGGAGCTGTTTTTT. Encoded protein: CASSYSMGQTGELFF.